What follows describes a single TCR beta chain. The sample originates from a study of blood T cell repertoires in COVID-19. Sequencing used immunoSEQ multiplex PCR; TCRdb keeps in-frame clones, though not all of them. The sample yields 110,000 to 150,000 clones, about 86% seen once. The CDR3 is 14 residues long. Trimming left V 10 bases short and J 1 base short, with 15 bases between. Germline lookup yields CDR1 SGHTA and CDR2 FQGNSA. The sequenced material came from peripheral blood. The receptor comes from a woman aged 55-69 years with acute or convalescent COVID-19. This chain links TRBV7-2 with TRBJ2-3; D might be TRBD2 (5 bases). CDR3 sequence reads: CATQPGIRTDTQYF. Written as DNA, the CDR3 is TGTGCCACCCAACCGGGGATCCGCACAGATACGCAGTATTTT.